The clone carrying this TCR beta chain was seen a few times. Its antigen remains unidentified. The data belong to a study of T-cell memory formation after mild COVID-19. The TCR alpha and TCR beta cDNA libraries, bearing sample barcodes and UMIs, were generated by 5'RACE using constant-segment primers. TCRdb analysed the 5' RACE reads with MiXCR anew, one entry per CDR3 protein. The table has more than 350,000 distinct CDR3 sequences, roughly 15% seen once. Study-wide points: CD4+ contracting clones were mainly CM and EM; CD8+ ones, EMRA. Memory cells collected pre-infection included some clones that later responded, suggesting cross-reactive memory joined.

The V and J ends lost 0 bases and 6 bases, in that order; junction bases with no gene match: 7. The CDR3 sequence is 15 residues long. The V gene's germline CDR1 is DFQATT and CDR2 SNEGSKA (reference sequence). The receptor's source is a man younger than 35 who had mild COVID-19 (a few samples of this study predate the infection). Cell type and time point are not known. Material: PBMCs or a T cell subset sorted from them (not recorded which). The chain has TRBV20-1 and TRBJ2-3; 9 positions agree with TRBD2. CDR3 loop: CSAREGGGAWDTQYF. The CDR3 DNA is TGCAGTGCTAGAGAAGGCGGGGGGGCTTGGGATACGCAGTATTTT.